This is a list of T cell receptor beta chains from one sample in a study of T-cell memory formation after mild COVID-19. TCRdb reprocessed the 5' RACE reads via MiXCR and lists one record per CDR3 protein. The table records 190,000 or so distinct CDR3 sequences, about 21% of them present only once. The sequenced material came from PBMCs or a T cell subset sorted from them (not recorded which). Receptor source: an adult woman who had mild COVID-19 (a few samples of this study predate the infection). Cell type and time point are not known. Both conserved end residues are part of each CDR3. The D gene is left open where the match is weak. The listing skips clone size in some rows; elsewhere it reads once, few, many or a size class.

V gene,clone size,D gene,J gene,CDR3 DNA,CDR3 protein
TRBV7-9,few,.,TRBJ2-2,TGTGCCACGTTGACAGGGGAGGGCCGAGCCGGGGAGCTGTTTTTT,CATLTGEGRAGELFF
TRBV2,.,.,TRBJ1-5,TGTGCCAGCAGTGAAACCACCAGGGGAAACCAGCCCCAGCATTTT,CASSETTRGNQPQHF
TRBV3-1,few,TRBD1,TRBJ2-7,TGTGCCAGCAGCCCTATACAGGGGAAGTCCTACGAGCAGTACTTC,CASSPIQGKSYEQYF
TRBV5-1,.,TRBD1,TRBJ2-3,TGCGCCAGCAGCGAGGGACAGGGACCAGATACGCAGTATTTT,CASSEGQGPDTQYF
TRBV11-3,few,.,TRBJ2-1,TGTGCCAGCATCGGTGGGGGGAACAATGAGCAGTTCTTC,CASIGGGNNEQFF
TRBV12-3/TRBV12-4,.,.,TRBJ2-1,TGTGCCAGCAGTCCGCGCGGGGTAGGGTACAATGAGCAGTTCTTC,CASSPRGVGYNEQFF
TRBV29-1,few,.,TRBJ2-7,TGCAGCGTTAGGGCAGAAGACTCCTACGAGCAGTACTTC,CSVRAEDSYEQYF
TRBV11-3,few,.,TRBJ2-1,TGTGCCAGCAGCCCGCCTCAGGGCAATGAGCAGTTCTTC,CASSPPQGNEQFF
TRBV6-5,many,TRBD2,TRBJ2-2,TGTGCCAGCAGTTACTCGTTAGTAGCATGGGAGGGGAACACCGGGGAGCTGTTTTTT,CASSYSLVAWEGNTGELFF
TRBV20-1,.,TRBD1,TRBJ1-5,TGCAGTGCTAGAGATATTTGGGGGACAGGGGGGGATAGCAATCAGCCCCAGCATTTT,CSARDIWGTGGDSNQPQHF
TRBV15,.,TRBD2,TRBJ2-7,TGTGCCACCAGCAGAGGCCGGGGGGAAGAGCAGTACTTC,CATSRGRGEEQYF
TRBV5-6,many,.,TRBJ2-7,TGTGCCAGCAGCTTGGCCCTGGGCGAGCAGTACTTC,CASSLALGEQYF
TRBV14,few,TRBD2,TRBJ2-2,TGTGCCAGCAGCCCTAGCGGGGGAGAGAACACCGGGGAGCTGTTTTTT,CASSPSGGENTGELFF
TRBV12-3/TRBV12-4,few,.,TRBJ2-5,TGTGCCAGCAGCCTTAGAGGAGGGGGGGAAGAGACCCAGTACTTC,CASSLRGGGEETQYF
TRBV11-2,.,.,TRBJ2-1,TGTGCCAGCAGCGATCTGGGATCGGGACCGGTCGTCGGCAATGAGCAGTTCTTC,CASSDLGSGPVVGNEQFF
TRBV7-9,few,TRBD1,TRBJ2-2,TGTGCCAGCAGCTTATTTCCCGGGACAGGGGGCGACACCGGGGAGCTGTTTTTT,CASSLFPGTGGDTGELFF
TRBV7-6,few,TRBD2,TRBJ2-7,TGTGCCAGCAGCCAAAGCACTAGCGGGGGCCCTAGCTCCTACGAGCAGTACTTC,CASSQSTSGGPSSYEQYF
TRBV7-8,few,.,TRBJ2-1,TGTGCCAGCAGCTTACGGGGGCGGGAGCAGTTCTTC,CASSLRGREQFF
TRBV6-5,few,.,TRBJ1-4,TGTGCCAGCAGTTACTCGAATCCCCCAGGATTAAATGAAAAACTGTTTTTT,CASSYSNPPGLNEKLFF
TRBV7-9,.,TRBD2,TRBJ2-7,TGTGCCAGCAGCTCAGCCTTAGCGGGGGCGAGCTCCTACGAGCAGTACTTC,CASSSALAGASSYEQYF
TRBV10-3,few,.,TRBJ2-7,TGTGCCATCAGTGGGGGGCTAGCGGACACCTACGAGCAGTACTTC,CAISGGLADTYEQYF
TRBV5-5,.,TRBD2,TRBJ2-1,TGTGCCAGCAGCTTCAGTCTAGCGGGCGGGTGGGAGCAGTTCTTC,CASSFSLAGGWEQFF
TRBV29-1,.,TRBD2,TRBJ2-1,TGCAGCGTTGTCGGGAGGGTGTACAATGAGCAGTTCTTC,CSVVGRVYNEQFF
TRBV10-3,.,TRBD1,TRBJ1-1,TGTGCCGCTTCCAGGGGGATGTTCACTGAAGCTTTCTTT,CAASRGMFTEAFF
TRBV5-5,.,.,TRBJ1-2,TGTGCCAGCAGCTTGGACACGGGACTGGGCTATGGCTACACCTTC,CASSLDTGLGYGYTF
TRBV7-9,once,.,TRBJ1-2,TGTGCCAGCAGCGGTACTAGTGGCTACACCTTC,CASSGTSGYTF
TRBV6-1,.,TRBD1,TRBJ2-7,TGTGCCAGCAGTCCTCGAACGGGGACAGCTTCCTACGAGCAGTACTTC,CASSPRTGTASYEQYF
TRBV20-1,few,.,TRBJ2-5,TGCAGTGCTCCGAGCTTTAAAGAGACCCAGTACTTC,CSAPSFKETQYF
TRBV7-3,.,.,TRBJ2-3,TGTGCCAGCAGCCCCGACCCCTCAGATACGCAGTATTTT,CASSPDPSDTQYF
TRBV7-8,few,TRBD1,TRBJ1-2,TGTGCCAGCAGCTTAGAGCGCATTCCCCGTGCAGGGGGTTATGGCTACACCTTC,CASSLERIPRAGGYGYTF
TRBV7-9,few,TRBD1,TRBJ2-3,TGTGCCAGCAGCACCCGGGACAGGAAGGGGACAGATACGCAGTATTTT,CASSTRDRKGTDTQYF
TRBV12-3/TRBV12-4,few,.,TRBJ2-3,TGTGCCAGCAGTTTAGCGGTGCCCGGGACCCACACAGATACGCAGTATTTT,CASSLAVPGTHTDTQYF
TRBV5-1,few,.,TRBJ2-4,TGCGCCAGCAGCTTAACCAGACAAAGGGGCATTCAGTACTTC,CASSLTRQRGIQYF
TRBV6-1,.,.,TRBJ1-2,TGTGCCAGCAGTGAGTCACCCGGGACTGCCTATGGCTACACCTTC,CASSESPGTAYGYTF
TRBV21-1,.,.,TRBJ2-7,TGTGCCCCCCCCGGGACCTTTAGATGGGAGCAGTACTTC,CAPPGTFRWEQYF
TRBV12-3/TRBV12-4,.,TRBD1,TRBJ1-1,TGTGCCAGCACCCCTTGGGGGACAGGGCTCACTGAAGCTTTCTTT,CASTPWGTGLTEAFF
TRBV7-6,few,.,TRBJ2-1,TGTGCCAGCAGCTCCGGACTACCCAATGAGCAGTTCTTC,CASSSGLPNEQFF
TRBV12-5,.,TRBD1,TRBJ1-2,TGTGCTAGTGGTTTGGCCCGACAGGGTTGGGGTGATGGCTACACCTTC,CASGLARQGWGDGYTF
TRBV7-6,.,.,TRBJ1-1,TGTGCCAGCAGCTTAATAGGCGAGGGGCGGGACACTGAAGCTTTCTTT,CASSLIGEGRDTEAFF
TRBV2,.,TRBD1,TRBJ2-1,TGTGCCAGCAGCCTCAACGGACAGGGGATCGGTGAGCAGTTCTTC,CASSLNGQGIGEQFF
TRBV29-1,.,TRBD1,TRBJ1-1,TGCAGCGTTACCGACAGGGGGCAGCTGCAGAGGGCTGAAGCTTTCTTT,CSVTDRGQLQRAEAFF
TRBV27,.,TRBD1,TRBJ1-1,TGTGCCAGCAGGCAGGGGGTTCTATGGACTGAAGCTTTCTTT,CASRQGVLWTEAFF
TRBV23-1,.,TRBD2,TRBJ2-5,TGCGCCAGTCTACCTGGGGAGGGGAAAGTTGGGGAGACCCAGTACTTC,CASLPGEGKVGETQYF
TRBV7-9,.,.,TRBJ1-2,TGTGCCAGCAGCTTAGCAAGAAACTATGGCTACACCTTC,CASSLARNYGYTF
TRBV29-1,few,.,TRBJ2-4,TGCAGCGTTCTCGATGTCGGCATTCAGTACTTC,CSVLDVGIQYF
TRBV7-9,.,.,TRBJ1-4,TGTGCCAGCAGCTCGTGGAGGGTAGATGAAAAACTGTTTTTT,CASSSWRVDEKLFF
TRBV4-2,.,TRBD2,TRBJ2-1,TGTGCCAGCAGCCTTCCGACGGGGGGATCTAGCGGGAGGGGTGCCAATGAGCAGTTCTTC,CASSLPTGGSSGRGANEQFF
TRBV4-1,.,TRBD2,TRBJ2-1,TGCGCCAGCAGCCTGGGTTTTGGACTAGCGGACAATGAGCAGTTCTTC,CASSLGFGLADNEQFF
TRBV5-1,few,.,TRBJ2-4,TGCGCCAGCAGCTTGGATGGGGTTTGGAAAAACATTCAGTACTTC,CASSLDGVWKNIQYF
TRBV7-9,.,.,TRBJ2-7,TGTGCCAGCGGCTCCCCGTCCCTAGTCGAGCAGTACTTC,CASGSPSLVEQYF
TRBV10-3,few,.,TRBJ2-3,TGTGCCAGCCAAGAAAGGACTAGCACAGATACGCAGTATTTT,CASQERTSTDTQYF
TRBV29-1,.,TRBD1,TRBJ2-6,TGCAGCGTCCCCGGGACAGGGCCTTCTGGGGCCAACGTCCTGACTTTC,CSVPGTGPSGANVLTF
TRBV7-6,few,TRBD2,TRBJ2-2,TGTGCCAGCAGCTTTACTAGCGGGGTTGGCGGGGAGCTGTTTTTT,CASSFTSGVGGELFF